This T cell receptor beta chain comes out of a study of blood T cells in healthy people across ages (dated by TCRdb to the mid-2010s). With regard to the full study: In model experiments, template switching captured roughly one uniquely barcoded TCR beta cDNA molecule for every two T cells. Using deep sequencing normalized with unique cDNA molecular identifiers, the study measured how TCR beta repertoire diversity changes with age. The donors were split into four age groups: young (average approximately 16 years), middle-aged (39), aged (over 55) and long-lived (roughly 86). To avoid experimental bias, donors of different ages were spread randomly across the sequencing lanes. Using the same blood draw, the study looked at two additional independent replicas of 1 million unique cDNA reads for two donors, one aged 18 to 30 and the other aged 80 or older.

Broad study findings and their caveats: Observed TCR beta diversity per million T cells fell roughly linearly with age, and a significant reduction was already apparent by age around 40. Since profiling was done on bulk unsorted PBMCs, naive and antigen-experienced compartments could not be conclusively compared. Total diversity estimates from one million sequenced T cells were considered lower bounds and underestimates. The long-lived group showed more naive CD4+ T cells, fewer expanded clones and increased TCR diversity than the aged group, suggesting age selection. There was a strong correlation between observed TCR beta diversity and the percentage of naive T cells measured by flow cytometry. The CMV infection status of donors was not known, potentially confounding age-related changes in expanded clonotypes.

For this clonotype: What antigen it recognizes has not been identified. One base away there is no much larger clone; base qualities are not given.

Systemically healthy Caucasian individuals from Russia, 35 to 40 in total and aged about 6 to 90 years, were included as donors. Ten milliliters of peripheral blood were drawn from each donor into EDTA-treated Vacutainer tubes. PBMCs were isolated by Ficoll-Paque density-gradient centrifugation, with at least 7 million obtained per sample. Total RNA, at least 6 micrograms per sample, was extracted from PBMCs with Trizol reagent. For every donor, an aliquot of PBMCs went through flow cytometry to measure the percentages of naive CD45RAhigh/CD27high T cells. The library was made by 5' RACE. These reads were obtained on an Illumina HiSeq 2500. A second roughly 7 to 11 cycle PCR used a sample-barcoded 5' primer and a J-beta primer mix. A unique molecular identifier was introduced onto each TCR beta cDNA molecule by a template-switch 5' adaptor carrying 12 random nucleotides. Each sample yielded at least 2.5 million CDR3-containing paired-end reads. First-strand cDNA synthesis was performed from all RNA using the Mint cDNA synthesis kit, with priming by a TRBC-specific oligonucleotide. Following uracil-DNA glycosylase treatment, a first 18-cycle PCR with universal primers M1SS and BC2_uni_R was performed on all cDNA. Under the source paper's analysis protocol: For normalization, 1 million high-quality reads were randomly selected from each sample, with every read carrying a distinct molecular identifier. Instead of being binned into consensus sequences, reads with shared molecular identifiers were discarded. MiTCR, run with a Q25 quality threshold and the strictest error-elimination algorithm, handled CDR3 identification, clonotype clustering and error correction. A nonparametric unseen species model using Euler transformation provided a lower-bound estimate of total TCR beta diversity. TCRdb cleaned the public reads at Q25 with fastp, built clones with MiXCR and kept in-frame beta chains. Under each unique CDR3 protein, matching rows form one entry showing the most common genes and DNA. The authors' filters were not applied to this entry. This sample has approximately 1.5 million distinct CDR3 sequences in its table, and roughly 43% of those were observed once. Of the sample, approximately 4% is held by the ten largest clones.

Including the terminal cysteine and phenylalanine, the CDR3 comprises 15 residues. CDR3 DNA only is kept here, 45 bases in frame from base 1. A distance of 11 bases separates the germline ends of V and J, which lose 0 bases and 3 bases respectively. For CDR1 and CDR2, the germline V gene lists LGHNA and YSLEER. The specimen sequenced was blood. The source is a woman younger than 30 in good health. The chain joins TRBV4-3 to TRBJ1-2; D gene: possibly TRBD1, on 5 matching bases. CDR3 loop: CASSQDAGQDYGYTF. The nucleotide sequence reads as follows: TGCGCCAGCAGCCAAGACGCAGGGCAGGACTATGGCTACACCTTC.